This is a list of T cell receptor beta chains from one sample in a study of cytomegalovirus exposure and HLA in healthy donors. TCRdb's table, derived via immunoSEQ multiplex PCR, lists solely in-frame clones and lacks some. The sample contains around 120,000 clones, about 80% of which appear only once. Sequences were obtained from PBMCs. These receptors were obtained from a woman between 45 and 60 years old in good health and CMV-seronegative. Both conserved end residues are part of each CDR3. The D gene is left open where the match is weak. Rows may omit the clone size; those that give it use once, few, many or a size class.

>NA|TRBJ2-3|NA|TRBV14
CATEEQGLADTQYF
TGTGCCACCGAGGAGCAGGGGCTGGCGGATACGCAGTATTTT
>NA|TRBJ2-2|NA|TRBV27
CAIQKNTGELFF
TGTGCCATACAGAAGAACACCGGGGAGCTGTTTTTT
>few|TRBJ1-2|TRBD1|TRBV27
CASSFLRTGGYGYTF
TGTGCCAGCAGTTTCTTGAGGACAGGGGGCTATGGCTACACCTTC
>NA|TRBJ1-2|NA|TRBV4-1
CASSQVAGANYGYTF
TGCGCCAGCAGCCAAGTCGCAGGGGCTAACTATGGCTACACCTTC
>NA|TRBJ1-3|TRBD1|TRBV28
CASTTGGHSGNTIYF
TGTGCCAGCACAACAGGGGGCCACTCTGGAAACACCATATATTTT
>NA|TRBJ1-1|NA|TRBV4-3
CASSQDPGVAEAFF
TGCGCCAGCAGCCAAGATCCGGGGGTAGCTGAAGCTTTCTTT
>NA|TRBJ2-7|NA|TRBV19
CASSIKSGQGATEQYF
TGTGCCAGTAGTATAAAGAGCGGGCAGGGAGCGACCGAGCAGTACTTC
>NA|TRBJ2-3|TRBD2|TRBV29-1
CSALTAGGSRGTQYF
TGCAGTGCCCTTACGGCGGGAGGGTCTCGGGGGACGCAGTATTTT
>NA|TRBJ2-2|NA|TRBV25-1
CASRKPGQRNTGELFF
TGTGCCAGCAGGAAACCGGGACAAAGGAACACCGGGGAGCTGTTTTTT
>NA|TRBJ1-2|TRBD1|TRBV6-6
CASSYGSTGHYGYPF
TGTGCCAGCAGTTACGGATCGACAGGGCACTATGGCTACCCCTTC
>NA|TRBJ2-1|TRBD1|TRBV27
CASSWGTANEQFF
TGTGCCAGCAGTTGGGGGACAGCCAATGAGCAGTTCTTC
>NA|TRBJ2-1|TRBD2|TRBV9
CASSAPGGNEQFF
TGTGCCAGCAGCGCCCCGGGGGGCAATGAGCAGTTCTTC
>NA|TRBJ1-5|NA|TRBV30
CAWSLPRDQPQHF
TGTGCCTGGAGTCTTCCCAGGGATCAGCCCCAGCATTTT
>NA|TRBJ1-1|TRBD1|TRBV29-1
CSVAQGATEAFF
TGCAGCGTCGCACAGGGGGCAACTGAAGCTTTCTTT
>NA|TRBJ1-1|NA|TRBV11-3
CASSLDPNREAFF
TGTGCCAGCAGCTTAGATCCTAACCGTGAAGCTTTCTTT
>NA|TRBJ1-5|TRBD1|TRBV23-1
CASSLHRGDANQPQHF
TGCGCCAGCAGTCTGCACAGGGGGGACGCCAATCAGCCCCAGCATTTT
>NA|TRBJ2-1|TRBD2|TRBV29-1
CSGSTSGRALANEQFF
TGCAGCGGCTCAACTAGCGGGAGGGCCTTAGCGAATGAGCAGTTCTTC
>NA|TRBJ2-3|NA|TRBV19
CASRLTGTSSTDTQYF
TGTGCCAGTAGACTGACAGGCACTTCTAGCACAGATACGCAGTATTTT
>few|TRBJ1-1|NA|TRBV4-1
CASSQGQWNTEAFF
TGCGCCAGCAGCCAAGGACAGTGGAACACTGAAGCTTTCTTT
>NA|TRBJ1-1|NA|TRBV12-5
CASGRGIGTEAFF
TGTGCTAGTGGTCGGGGAATCGGAACTGAAGCTTTCTTT
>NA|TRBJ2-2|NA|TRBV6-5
CASQRGSTGELFF
TGTGCCAGCCAACGGGGATCCACCGGGGAGCTGTTTTTT
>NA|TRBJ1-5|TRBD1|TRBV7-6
CASSCITGGQYSNQPQHF
TGTGCCAGCAGCTGCATAACAGGGGGCCAGTATAGCAATCAGCCCCAGCATTTT
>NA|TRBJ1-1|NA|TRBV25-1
CASSTLWGGHTEAFF
TGTGCCAGCAGTACACTTTGGGGGGGGCACACTGAAGCTTTCTTT
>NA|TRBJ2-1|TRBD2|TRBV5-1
CASSFWGGSYNEQFF
TGCGCCAGCAGCTTCTGGGGGGGCTCCTACAATGAGCAGTTCTTC
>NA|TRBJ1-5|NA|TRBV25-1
CASSEQGNNQPQHF
TGTGCCAGCAGTGAACAGGGGAATAATCAGCCCCAGCATTTT
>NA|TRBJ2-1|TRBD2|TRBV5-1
CASSPGGSSYNEQFF
TGCGCCAGCAGCCCGGGGGGGAGCTCCTACAATGAGCAGTTCTTC
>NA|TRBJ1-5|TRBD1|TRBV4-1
CASSRGQGADQPQHF
TGCGCCAGCAGCCGGGGACAGGGGGCCGATCAGCCCCAGCATTTT
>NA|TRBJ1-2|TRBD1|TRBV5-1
CASSPSPGQGVFGYTF
TGCGCCAGCAGTCCATCCCCGGGACAGGGGGTATTTGGCTACACCTTC
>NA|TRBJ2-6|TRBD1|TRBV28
CASSSVGQGSGANVLTF
TGTGCCAGCAGTTCCGTCGGACAGGGGTCTGGGGCCAACGTCCTGACTTTC
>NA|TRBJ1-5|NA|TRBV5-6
CASSRRTGREGNQPQHF
TGTGCCAGCAGCCGTAGGACTGGCAGGGAGGGCAATCAGCCCCAGCATTTT
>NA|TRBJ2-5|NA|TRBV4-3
CASSQDHGLPTETQYF
TGCGCCAGTAGCCAAGATCATGGACTTCCTACGGAGACCCAGTACTTC
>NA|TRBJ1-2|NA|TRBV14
CASSQDFRVRGYTF
TGTGCCAGCAGCCAAGACTTCAGGGTCAGAGGCTACACCTTC
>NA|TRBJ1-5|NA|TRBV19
CASSIPGRSLNQPQHF
TGTGCCAGTAGTATCCCGGGGAGGTCCCTCAATCAGCCCCAGCATTTT
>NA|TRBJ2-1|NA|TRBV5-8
CASSLGLVAGYNEQFF
TGTGCCAGCAGCTTGGGGCTAGTGGCGGGGTACAATGAGCAGTTCTTC
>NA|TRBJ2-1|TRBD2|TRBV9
CASSVGTSAVEQFF
TGTGCCAGCAGCGTAGGGACTAGCGCCGTTGAGCAGTTCTTC
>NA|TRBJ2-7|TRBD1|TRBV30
CAWNPGQDTTYEQYF
TGTGCCTGGAATCCGGGACAGGATACCACCTACGAGCAGTACTTC
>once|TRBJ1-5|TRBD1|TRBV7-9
CASSLEGGQGNSNQPQHF
TGTGCCAGCAGCTTAGAGGGTGGACAGGGGAATAGCAATCAGCCCCAGCATTTT
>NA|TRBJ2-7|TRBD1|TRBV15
CATSSHDRVNFYEQYF
TGTGCCACCAGCAGTCACGACAGGGTTAATTTCTACGAGCAGTACTTC
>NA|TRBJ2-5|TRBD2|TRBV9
CASSVSGLAYQETQYF
TGTGCCAGCAGCGTCTCGGGACTAGCCTACCAAGAGACCCAGTACTTC
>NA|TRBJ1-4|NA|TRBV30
CAWSDRAAEKLFF
TGTGCCTGGAGTGACAGGGCGGCGGAAAAACTGTTTTTT